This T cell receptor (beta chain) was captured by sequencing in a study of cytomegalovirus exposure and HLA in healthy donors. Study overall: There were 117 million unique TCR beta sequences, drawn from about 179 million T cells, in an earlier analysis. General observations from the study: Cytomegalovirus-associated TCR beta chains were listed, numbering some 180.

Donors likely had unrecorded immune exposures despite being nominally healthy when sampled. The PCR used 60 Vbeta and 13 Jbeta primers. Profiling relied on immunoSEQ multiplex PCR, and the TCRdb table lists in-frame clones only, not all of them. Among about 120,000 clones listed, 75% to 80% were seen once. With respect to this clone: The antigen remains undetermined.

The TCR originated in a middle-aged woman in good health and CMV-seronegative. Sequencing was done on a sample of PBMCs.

The CDR3 protein is CASSPFGLAVGRELFF. CDR3 DNA: TGTGCCAGCAGTCCCTTTGGACTAGCGGTCGGCCGGGAGCTGTTTTTT. The chain employs TRBV28 and TRBJ2-2, with 10 bases fitting TRBD2. After removal of 5 bases from V and 9 bases from J, the junction contained 12 bases not matched to a gene. Germline CDR1 is MDHEN and CDR2 is SYDVKM. This CDR3 is 16 amino acids long.